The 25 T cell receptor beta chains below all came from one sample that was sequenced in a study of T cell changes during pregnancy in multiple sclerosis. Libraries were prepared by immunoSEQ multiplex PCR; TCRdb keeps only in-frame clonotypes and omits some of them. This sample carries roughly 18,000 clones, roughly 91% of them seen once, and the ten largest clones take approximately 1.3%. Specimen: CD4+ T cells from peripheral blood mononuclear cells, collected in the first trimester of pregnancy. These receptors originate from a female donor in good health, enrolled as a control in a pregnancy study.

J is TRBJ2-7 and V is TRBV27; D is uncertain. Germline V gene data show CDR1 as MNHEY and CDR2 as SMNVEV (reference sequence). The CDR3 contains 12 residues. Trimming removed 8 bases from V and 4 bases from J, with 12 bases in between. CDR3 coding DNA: TGTGCCAGCCTTGGTCCGAGGTACGAGCAGTACTTC. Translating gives CASLGPRYEQYF.

CDR3 DNA sequence: TGTGCCTGGAGTGGGCGGCGGGGGACCCAAGAGACCCAGTACTTC. Translated, it gives CAWSGRRGTQETQYF. The rearrangement links TRBV30 to TRBJ2-5; 7 bases are a match to TRBD2. Germline CDR1 GTSNPN, CDR2 SVGIG (reference sequence). The ends lost 1 base at V and 1 base at J; junction bases unmatched: 6. The CDR3 runs 15 residues. The whole variable domain, filled in from reference TRBV30 and TRBJ2-5, reads SQTIHQWPATLVQPVGSPLSLECTVEGTSNPNLYWYRQAAGRGLQLLFYSVGIGQISSEVPQNLSASRPQDRQFILSSKKLLLSDSGFYLCAWSGRRGTQETQYFGPGTRLLVL.

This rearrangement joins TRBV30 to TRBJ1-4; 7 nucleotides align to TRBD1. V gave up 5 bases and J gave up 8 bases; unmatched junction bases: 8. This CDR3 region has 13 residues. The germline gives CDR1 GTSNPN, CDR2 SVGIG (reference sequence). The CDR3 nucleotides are TGTGCCTGGGAGAGACAGGGTGACGAAAAACTGTTTTTT. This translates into CAWERQGDEKLFF.

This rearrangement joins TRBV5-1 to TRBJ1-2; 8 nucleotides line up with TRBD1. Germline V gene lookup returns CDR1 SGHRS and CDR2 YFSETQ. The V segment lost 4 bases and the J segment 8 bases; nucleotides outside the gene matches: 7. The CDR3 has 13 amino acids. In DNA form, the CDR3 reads TGCGCCAGCAGCGGGGCGACAGGGGTCGGCTACACCTTC. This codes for CASSGATGVGYTF.

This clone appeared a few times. CDR3 sequence: CASSERTEFYEQYF. CDR3 nucleotides: TGTGCCAGCAGTGAGCGGACAGAGTTCTACGAGCAGTACTTC. The rearrangement joins TRBV25-1 to TRBJ2-7; D perhaps matches TRBD1 (6 bases). V lost 3 bases, J lost 3 bases, and 12 bases lay in between. Germline-derived CDR1 and CDR2 are MGHDK and SYGVNS. The CDR3 is 14 amino acids.

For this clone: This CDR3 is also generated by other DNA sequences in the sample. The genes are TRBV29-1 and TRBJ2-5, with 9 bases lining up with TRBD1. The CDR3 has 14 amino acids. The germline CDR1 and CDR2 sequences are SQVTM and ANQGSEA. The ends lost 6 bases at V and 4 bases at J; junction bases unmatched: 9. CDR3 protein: CSVGGTGKRETQYF. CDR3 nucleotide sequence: TGCAGCGTCGGCGGGACAGGGAAGCGAGAGACCCAGTACTTC.

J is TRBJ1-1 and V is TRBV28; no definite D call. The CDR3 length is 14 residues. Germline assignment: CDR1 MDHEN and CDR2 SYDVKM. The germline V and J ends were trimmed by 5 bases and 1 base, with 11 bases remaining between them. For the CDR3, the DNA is TGTGCCAGCAGTGAGGTGATCTCGAACACTGAAGCTTTCTTT. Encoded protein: CASSEVISNTEAFF.

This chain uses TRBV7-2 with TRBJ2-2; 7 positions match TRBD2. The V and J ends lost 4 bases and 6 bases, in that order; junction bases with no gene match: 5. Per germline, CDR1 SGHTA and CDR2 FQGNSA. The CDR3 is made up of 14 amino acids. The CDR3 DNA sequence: TGTGCCAGCAGCTCGTTTGGGGGGGCCGGGGAGCTGTTTTTT. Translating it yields CASSSFGGAGELFF.

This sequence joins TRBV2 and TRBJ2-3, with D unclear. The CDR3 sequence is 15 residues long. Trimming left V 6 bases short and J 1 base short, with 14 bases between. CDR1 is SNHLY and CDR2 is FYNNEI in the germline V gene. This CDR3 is CASRPTPSGTDTQYF. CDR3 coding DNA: TGTGCCAGCAGACCCACACCGTCCGGCACAGATACGCAGTATTTT.

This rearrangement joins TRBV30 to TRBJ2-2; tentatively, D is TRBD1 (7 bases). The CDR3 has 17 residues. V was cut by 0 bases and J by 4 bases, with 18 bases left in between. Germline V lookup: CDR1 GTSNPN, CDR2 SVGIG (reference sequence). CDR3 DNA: TGTGCCTGGAGTGTAGGGAGCAGGGGGGTTCTCACCGGGGAGCTGTTTTTT. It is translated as CAWSVGSRGVLTGELFF.

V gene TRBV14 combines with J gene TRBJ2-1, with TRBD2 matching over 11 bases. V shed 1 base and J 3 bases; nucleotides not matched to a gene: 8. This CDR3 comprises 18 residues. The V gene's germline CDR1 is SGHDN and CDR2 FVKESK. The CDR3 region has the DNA TGTGCCAGCAGCCAAGTCACGGGTAGCGGGAGGGGCTACAATGAGCAGTTCTTC. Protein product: CASSQVTGSGRGYNEQFF.

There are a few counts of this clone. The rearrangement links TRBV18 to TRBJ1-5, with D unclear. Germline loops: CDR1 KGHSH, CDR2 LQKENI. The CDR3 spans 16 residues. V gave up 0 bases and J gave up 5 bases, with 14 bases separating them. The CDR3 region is CASSPPGGRNDQPQHF. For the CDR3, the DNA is TGTGCCAGCTCACCACCGGGAGGCAGGAATGATCAGCCCCAGCATTTT.

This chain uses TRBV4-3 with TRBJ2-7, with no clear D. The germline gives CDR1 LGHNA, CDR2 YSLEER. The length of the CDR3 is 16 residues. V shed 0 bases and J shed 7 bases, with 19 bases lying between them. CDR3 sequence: CASSQDLAARAREQYF. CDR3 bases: TGCGCCAGCAGCCAAGATTTGGCAGCCCGAGCGAGGGAGCAGTACTTC.

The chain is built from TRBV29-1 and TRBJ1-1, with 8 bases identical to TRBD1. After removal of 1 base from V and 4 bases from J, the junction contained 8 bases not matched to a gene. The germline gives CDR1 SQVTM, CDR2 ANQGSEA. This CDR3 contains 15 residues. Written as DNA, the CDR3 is TGCAGCGTTGAAGTGTCAGGGGGCTGGAGCACTGAAGCTTTCTTT. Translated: CSVEVSGGWSTEAFF.

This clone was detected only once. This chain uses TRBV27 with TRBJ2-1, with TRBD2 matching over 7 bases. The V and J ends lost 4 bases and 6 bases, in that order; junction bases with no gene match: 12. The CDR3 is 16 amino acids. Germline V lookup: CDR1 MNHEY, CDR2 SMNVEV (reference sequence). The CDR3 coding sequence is TGTGCCAGCAGTTCCGCCCGCGGGAGCGGGGCCAATGAGCAGTTCTTC. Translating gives CASSSARGSGANEQFF.

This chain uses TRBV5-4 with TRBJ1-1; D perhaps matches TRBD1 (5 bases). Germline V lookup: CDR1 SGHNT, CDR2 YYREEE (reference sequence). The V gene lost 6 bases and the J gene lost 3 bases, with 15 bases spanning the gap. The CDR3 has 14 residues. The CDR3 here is CASTLDSDHTEAFF. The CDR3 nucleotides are TGTGCCAGCACCCTCGACAGCGATCACACTGAAGCTTTCTTT.

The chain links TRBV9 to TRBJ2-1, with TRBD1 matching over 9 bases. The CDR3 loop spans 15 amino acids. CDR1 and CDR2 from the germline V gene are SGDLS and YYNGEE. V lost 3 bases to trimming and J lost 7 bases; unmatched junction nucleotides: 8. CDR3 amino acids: CASSAQTGGYNEQFF. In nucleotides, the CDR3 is TGTGCCAGCAGCGCCCAGACAGGGGGGTATAATGAGCAGTTCTTC.

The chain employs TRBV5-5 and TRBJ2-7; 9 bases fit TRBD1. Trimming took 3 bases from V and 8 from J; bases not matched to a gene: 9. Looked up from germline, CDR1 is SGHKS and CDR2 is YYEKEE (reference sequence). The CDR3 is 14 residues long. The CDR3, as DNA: TGTGCCAGCAGCTCACCGGGACAGGGTATGAAGCAGTACTTC. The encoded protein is CASSSPGQGMKQYF.

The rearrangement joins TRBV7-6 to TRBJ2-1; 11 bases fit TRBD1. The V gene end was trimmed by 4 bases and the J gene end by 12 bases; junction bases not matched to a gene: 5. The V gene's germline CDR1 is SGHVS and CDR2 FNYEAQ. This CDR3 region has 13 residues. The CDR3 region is CASSSGTGGWQFF. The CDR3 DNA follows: TGTGCCAGCAGCTCAGGGACAGGGGGGTGGCAGTTCTTC.

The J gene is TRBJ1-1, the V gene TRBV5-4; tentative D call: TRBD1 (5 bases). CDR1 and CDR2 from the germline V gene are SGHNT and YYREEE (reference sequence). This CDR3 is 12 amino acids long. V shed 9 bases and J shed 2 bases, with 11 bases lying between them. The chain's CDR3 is CATKDSNTEAFF. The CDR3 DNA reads TGTGCCACAAAAGACAGTAACACTGAAGCTTTCTTT.

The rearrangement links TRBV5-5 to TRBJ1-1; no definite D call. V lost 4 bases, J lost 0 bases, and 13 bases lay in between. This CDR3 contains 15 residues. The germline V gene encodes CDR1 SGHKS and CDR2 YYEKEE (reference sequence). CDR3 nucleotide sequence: TGTGCCAGCAGCACCTCAGGACTGATGAACACTGAAGCTTTCTTT. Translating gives CASSTSGLMNTEAFF. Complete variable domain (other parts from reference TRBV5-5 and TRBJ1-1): DAGVTQSPTHLIKTRGQQVTLRCSPISGHKSVSWYQQVLGQGPQFIFQYYEKEERGRGNFPDRFSARQFPNYSSELNVNALLLGDSALYLCASSTSGLMNTEAFFGQGTRLTVV.

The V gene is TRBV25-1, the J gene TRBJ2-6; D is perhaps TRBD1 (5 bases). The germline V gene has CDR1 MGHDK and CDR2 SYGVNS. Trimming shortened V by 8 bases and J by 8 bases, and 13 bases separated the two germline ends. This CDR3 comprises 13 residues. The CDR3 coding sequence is TGTGCCAGCGGGGCCCAGGTGACCAACGTCCTGACTTTC. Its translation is CASGAQVTNVLTF. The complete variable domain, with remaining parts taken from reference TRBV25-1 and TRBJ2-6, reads EADIYQTPRYLVIGTGKKITLECSQTMGHDKMYWYQQDPGMELHLIHYSYGVNSTEKGDLSSESTVSRIRTEHFPLTLESARPSHTSQYLCASGAQVTNVLTFGAGSRLTVL.

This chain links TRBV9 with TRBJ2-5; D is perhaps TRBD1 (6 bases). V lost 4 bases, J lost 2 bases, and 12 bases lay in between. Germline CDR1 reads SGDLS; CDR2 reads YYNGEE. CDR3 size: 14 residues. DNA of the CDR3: TGTGCCAGCAGCACCAGACAGGTTCAAGAGACCCAGTACTTC. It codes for CASSTRQVQETQYF.

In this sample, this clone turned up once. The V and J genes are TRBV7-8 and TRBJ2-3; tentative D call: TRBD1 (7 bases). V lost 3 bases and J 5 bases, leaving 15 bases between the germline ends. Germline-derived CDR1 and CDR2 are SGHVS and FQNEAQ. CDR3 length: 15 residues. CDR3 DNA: TGTGCCAGCAGCTTTCGCGGGAACAGGGGAGATACGCAGTATTTT. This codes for CASSFRGNRGDTQYF.

In DNA form, the CDR3 reads TGCGCCAGCAGCAGACTTACAGATACGCAGTATTTT. This encodes CASSRLTDTQYF. The chain joins TRBV5-1 to TRBJ2-3; D remains ambiguous. CDR1 and CDR2 from the germline V gene are SGHRS and YFSETQ. This CDR3 has 12 amino acids. V was pared by 4 bases and J by 3 bases, with 6 bases between.